Below are 27 T cell receptor beta chains sequenced from a single sample in a study of T cells in Graves' hyperthyroidism and ophthalmopathy. The investigators amplified TCR beta CDR3 regions from RNA transcripts. First-round RT-PCR with HTBI primers amplified the TCR CDR3 region. TCRdb reanalysed the multiplex PCR reads using MiXCR and keeps one entry per CDR3 protein. The table shows under 250,000 distinct CDR3 sequences, with 17% occurring only once. Specimen: blood. The receptors originated from a man aged 50-60 years with Graves' hyperthyroidism.

This clonotype was counted at least ten times. The chain employs TRBV10-3 and TRBJ2-2; D is unclear. The V end was cut by 0 bases, the J end by 4 bases, with 6 bases between. This CDR3 region has 14 residues. The germline V gene encodes CDR1 ENHRY and CDR2 SYGVKD. CDR3 DNA: TGTGCCATCAGTGAGTCAGCTTTCACCGGGGAGCTGTTTTTT. Translation: CAISESAFTGELFF.

The table lists this clonotype with many counts. The chain uses TRBV20-1 and TRBJ2-3; D is unclear. The CDR3 covers 11 residues. V lost 5 bases and J 2 bases, leaving 5 bases between the germline ends. Germline values: CDR1 DFQATT, CDR2 SNEGSKA (reference sequence). The CDR3 loop is CSAGVTDTQYF. The CDR3 nucleotides read TGCAGTGCTGGGGTCACAGATACGCAGTATTTT.

V gene TRBV14 combines with J gene TRBJ2-6; unclear D gene. This CDR3 spans 14 amino acids. Between the trimmed V and J ends, which lost 4 bases and 0 bases, there was a span of 4 bases. CDR1 SGHDN and CDR2 FVKESK come from the germline V gene. CDR3 sequence (DNA): TGTGCCAGCAGCCGGGCCTCTGGGGCCAACGTCCTGACTTTC. Translated: CASSRASGANVLTF.

This clonotype showed up many times. The gene calls are TRBV7-8 and TRBJ2-1; D remains ambiguous. This CDR3 contains 14 residues. Trimming left V 3 bases short and J 7 bases short, with 13 bases between. Germline V CDR1 and CDR2: SGHVS, FQNEAQ. The CDR3 region has the DNA TGTGCCAGCAGCTTTGTTACCGTCGGGAATGAGCAGTTCTTC. It is translated as CASSFVTVGNEQFF.

There are many counts of this clonotype. The chain has TRBV12-3 or TRBV12-4 and TRBJ2-2; D is undetermined. The CDR3 runs 12 residues. The germline V and J ends were trimmed by 7 bases and 4 bases, with 7 bases remaining between them. The CDR3 DNA sequence: TGTGCCAGCACCCTCGGCACCGGGGAGCTGTTTTTT. It is translated as CASTLGTGELFF.

The chain uses TRBV5-6 and TRBJ2-1; maybe TRBD1 (5 bases). Deletions cut 7 bases from V and 2 bases from J, with 19 bases between. Germline V gives CDR1 SGHDT, CDR2 YYEEEE. CDR3 length: 16 amino acids. CDR3 protein: CASRPGGAGPYNEQFF. CDR3 coding DNA: TGTGCCAGCCGCCCGGGTGGGGCTGGACCCTACAATGAGCAGTTCTTC. The variable domain in full, completed from reference TRBV5-6 and TRBJ2-1, reads DAGVTQSPTHLIKTRGQQVTLRCSPKSGHDTVSWYQQALGQGPQFIFQYYEEEERQRGNFPDRFSGHQFPNYSSELNVNALLLGDSALYLCASRPGGAGPYNEQFFGPGTRLTVL.

CDR3 loop: CAISESWGFNTEAFF. The CDR3 DNA reads TGTGCCATCAGTGAGTCGTGGGGATTTAACACTGAAGCTTTCTTT. The chain uses TRBV10-3 and TRBJ1-1; no clear D gene. Between the trimmed V and J ends, which lost 0 bases and 2 bases, there was a span of 10 bases. The length of the CDR3 is 15 residues. Germline CDR1 ENHRY, CDR2 SYGVKD.

Ten or more counts support this clonotype. V and J are TRBV5-1 and TRBJ2-2; TRBD2 agrees at 14 bases. Trimming took 0 bases from V and 6 from J; bases not matched to a gene: 1. Germline-derived CDR1 and CDR2 are SGHRS and YFSETQ. This CDR3 region has 16 residues. CDR3 protein: CASSLEGLAGAGELFF. The CDR3 nucleotides read TGCGCCAGCAGCTTGGAGGGACTAGCGGGAGCCGGGGAGCTGTTTTTT. The whole variable domain, filled in from reference TRBV5-1 and TRBJ2-2, reads KAGVTQTPRYLIKTRGQQVTLSCSPISGHRSVSWYQQTPGQGLQFLFEYFSETQRNKGNFPGRFSGRQFSNSRSEMNVSTLELGDSALYLCASSLEGLAGAGELFFGEGSRLTVL.

Ten or more counts support this clonotype. The rearrangement uses TRBV28 and TRBJ2-7, with D maybe TRBD2 (5 bases). Germline-derived CDR1 and CDR2 are MDHEN and SYDVKM. V shed 3 bases and J shed 5 bases, with 17 bases lying between them. The length of the CDR3 is 15 residues. CDR3: CASSFTRGWFNEQYF. CDR3 bases: TGTGCCAGCAGTTTCACCCGGGGTTGGTTCAACGAGCAGTACTTC.

This clonotype was found many times. The chain carries TRBV27 and TRBJ1-1; D might be TRBD1 (6 bases). The CDR3 has 13 residues. Germline V CDR1 and CDR2: MNHEY, SMNVEV (reference sequence). V lost 6 bases and J 5 bases, leaving 13 bases between the germline ends. The CDR3 DNA sequence: TGTGCCAGCAGACTAGGGGGTGGGACTGAAGCTTTCTTT. It specifies CASRLGGGTEAFF.

This clonotype was seen repeatedly, ten times or more. This rearrangement joins TRBV6-1 to TRBJ2-5, with 11 bases matching TRBD1. Germline trimming cut 8 bases from V and 5 bases from J; bases unmatched to any gene: 13. Germline V CDR1 and CDR2: MNHNS, SASEGT. There are 16 residues in the CDR3. The CDR3 nucleotides read TGTGCCAGCTGTTCCGGACAGGGGGCGTATTTTGAGACCCAGTACTTC. Its protein is CASCSGQGAYFETQYF.

The V and J genes are TRBV4-1 and TRBJ2-5; the match to TRBD2 covers 11 bases. Germline V gene data show CDR1 as MGHRA and CDR2 as YSYEKL. CDR3 length equals 14 residues. Trimming took 0 bases from V and 7 from J; bases not matched to a gene: 1. The CDR3 DNA sequence: TGCGCCAGCAGCCAAGATAGCGGGAGGGTGACCCAGTACTTC. Its translation: CASSQDSGRVTQYF.

The table lists this clonotype with a few counts. The CDR3, as DNA: TGTGCCAGCAGTGAGACAGGGGCGGGGACTGAAGCTTTCTTT. Translation: CASSETGAGTEAFF. The chain carries TRBV2 and TRBJ1-1, with 8 bases fitting TRBD1. This CDR3 is 14 amino acids long. J was trimmed by 5 bases and V by 3 bases; bases with no gene match: 5. In germline, CDR1 is SNHLY, CDR2 FYNNEI. The whole variable domain, remainder taken from reference TRBV2 and TRBJ1-1, is EPEVTQTPSHQVTQMGQEVILRCVPISNHLYFYWYRQILGQKVEFLVSFYNNEISEKSEIFDDQFSVERPDGSNFTLKIRSTKLEDSAMYFCASSETGAGTEAFFGQGTRLTVV.

CDR3 DNA sequence: TGCAGTGCTAGAGCAAGCGGTTCCTACGAGCAGTACTTC. Its translation: CSARASGSYEQYF. V usage is TRBV20-1 and J usage is TRBJ2-7, with a weak D call TRBD2 (5 bases). V shed 1 base and J shed 1 base, with 8 bases lying between them. CDR1 DFQATT and CDR2 SNEGSKA come from the germline V gene (reference sequence). This CDR3 has 13 amino acids.

This clonotype appeared a few times. The chain is built from TRBV5-1 and TRBJ2-2, with unresolved D. The V end lost 4 bases, the J end lost 3 bases, and 13 bases lay between the germline ends. Germline loops: CDR1 SGHRS, CDR2 YFSETQ. The CDR3 consists of 15 residues. The CDR3 DNA reads TGCGCCAGCAGCCTGAAGGATATCGACACCGGGGAGCTGTTTTTT. Encoded protein: CASSLKDIDTGELFF.

The V gene is TRBV10-1, the J gene TRBJ1-1; D unresolved. V lost 5 bases to trimming and J lost 3 bases, with 19 bases between them. Germline CDR1 WNHNN, CDR2 SYGVQD (reference sequence). This CDR3 comprises 16 residues. CDR3 bases: TGCGCCAGCAGTCGTTCGGAGGGTCCCTTTCACACTGAAGCTTTCTTT. This sequence encodes CASSRSEGPFHTEAFF.

This clonotype was recorded many times. The junction shows a germline mismatch at one end, possibly a read error. The V and J genes are TRBV7-6 and TRBJ2-7; D is ambiguous. CDR1 and CDR2 (germline): SGHVS, FNYEAQ. The CDR3 runs 12 residues. As DNA, the CDR3 is TGTGCCGGCAGCCCCAATGCCTACGAGCAGTACTTC. This sequence encodes CAGSPNAYEQYF. The whole variable domain, remainder taken from reference TRBV7-6 and TRBJ2-7, is GAGVSQSPRYKVTKRGQDVALRCDPISGHVSLYWYRQALGQGPEFLTYFNYEAQQDKSGLPNDRFSAERPEGSISTLTIQRTEQRDSAMYRCAGSPNAYEQYFGPGTRLTVT.

This clonotype was seen repeatedly, ten times or more. The V gene is TRBV5-1, the J gene TRBJ1-1; possible D gene TRBD1, 5 bases. The V and J ends lost 3 bases and 5 bases respectively, with 20 bases between them. The CDR3 length is 16 residues. Per the germline V gene, CDR1 is SGHRS and CDR2 is YFSETQ. CDR3 protein: CASSSLGGGWNTEAFF. The CDR3 coding sequence is TGCGCCAGCAGCTCCCTCGGGGGGGGGTGGAATACTGAAGCTTTCTTT.

The chain links TRBV18 to TRBJ2-3; 7 bases align to TRBD2. CDR3 size: 14 residues. V was clipped by 10 bases and J by 4 bases; unmatched bases: 11. The germline V gene has CDR1 KGHSH and CDR2 LQKENI. The CDR3 loop is CATTRSSGADTQYF. The DNA for the CDR3 is TGTGCCACCACCCGATCTAGCGGAGCAGATACGCAGTATTTT. Looking up the rest from reference TRBV18 and TRBJ2-3 gives the full variable domain: NAGVMQNPRHLVRRRGQEARLRCSPMKGHSHVYWYRQLPEEGLKFMVYLQKENIIDESGMPKERFSAEFPKEGPSILRIQQVVRGDSAAYFCATTRSSGADTQYFGPGTRLTVL.

This clonotype was observed many times. The chain joins TRBV6-2 or TRBV6-3 to TRBJ2-1; D remains ambiguous. CDR3 length equals 15 residues. Germline CDR1 reads MNHEY; CDR2 reads SVGEGT. Trimming left V 0 bases short and J 2 bases short, with 8 bases between. CDR3 sequence: CASSYSRQAYNEQFF. CDR3 coding DNA: TGTGCCAGCAGTTACTCGAGGCAAGCCTACAATGAGCAGTTCTTC.

Many counts were recorded for this clonotype. The chain links TRBV2 to TRBJ2-3; TRBD1 might be the D (5 bases). From germline, CDR1 is SNHLY and CDR2 FYNNEI. The V end lost 3 bases, the J end lost 4 bases, and 23 bases lay between the germline ends. CDR3 length equals 18 residues. CDR3 in DNA: TGTGCCAGCAGTGATCTTGTACGGCAGGGAAGATGGTCAGATACGCAGTATTTT. This codes for CASSDLVRQGRWSDTQYF. Full variable domain (rest looked up from reference TRBV2 and TRBJ2-3): EPEVTQTPSHQVTQMGQEVILRCVPISNHLYFYWYRQILGQKVEFLVSFYNNEISEKSEIFDDQFSVERPDGSNFTLKIRSTKLEDSAMYFCASSDLVRQGRWSDTQYFGPGTRLTVL.

This clonotype was seen at least ten times. The chain has TRBV30 and TRBJ2-7; tentatively, D is TRBD1 (5 bases). V shed 4 bases and J shed 3 bases, with 13 bases lying between them. Germline V CDR1 and CDR2: GTSNPN, SVGIG (reference sequence). The CDR3 loop spans 13 amino acids. The DNA of the CDR3 is TGTGCCTGGACCGAAGCCGACAGCTACGAGCAGTACTTC. Its protein product is CAWTEADSYEQYF.

This clonotype has a count of ten or more. The chain recombines TRBV5-5 with TRBJ2-7; D not certain. The CDR3 contains 14 residues. V was trimmed by 0 bases and J by 3 bases, leaving 10 bases between them. Germline V CDR1 and CDR2: SGHKS, YYEKEE (reference sequence). The CDR3 DNA reads as TGTGCCAGCAGCTTGGCGGCAGTAAACTACGAGCAGTACTTC. It codes for CASSLAAVNYEQYF.

This clonotype was counted at least ten times. J is TRBJ2-2 and V is TRBV2, with a weak D call TRBD1 (5 bases). Germline CDR1 and CDR2: SNHLY and FYNNEI. The CDR3 contains 13 residues. V was pared by 8 bases and J by 1 base, with 8 bases between. CDR3 nucleotide sequence: TGTGCCAGCTCCGGACAGAACACCGGGGAGCTGTTTTTT. As protein: CASSGQNTGELFF.

This clonotype was detected ten times or more. The CDR3 loop reads CASSDGSWNEQYF. As DNA, the CDR3 is TGTGCCAGCAGCGACGGGAGCTGGAACGAGCAGTACTTC. This chain joins TRBV7-9 and TRBJ2-7, with D maybe TRBD2 (6 bases). The CDR3 is 13 amino acids. Germline CDR1 and CDR2: SEHNR and FQNEAQ (reference sequence). Trimming left V 5 bases short and J 5 bases short, with 13 bases between. The full variable domain, its missing parts supplied by reference TRBV7-9 and TRBJ2-7, is DTGVSQNPRHKITKRGQNVTFRCDPISEHNRLYWYRQTLGQGPEFLTYFQNEAQLEKSRLLSDRFSAERPKGSFSTLEIQRTEQGDSAMYLCASSDGSWNEQYFGPGTRLTVT.

This clonotype has just one count. This chain uses TRBV11-2 with TRBJ2-2; TRBD2 agrees at 10 bases. Germline lookup yields CDR1 SGHAT and CDR2 FQNNGV. V dropped 1 base and J dropped 3; count of bases not matched to a gene: 8. CDR3 size: 18 residues. The CDR3 bases are TGTGCCAGCAGCTTAGGGAGGAAAGCGGGAGGGCACACCGGGGAGCTGTTTTTT. Protein sequence: CASSLGRKAGGHTGELFF.

This clonotype was detected only a few times. The rearrangement joins TRBV29-1 to TRBJ1-1; D gene uncertain. The CDR3 has 13 amino acids. Germline V gives CDR1 SQVTM, CDR2 ANQGSEA. V was pared by 3 bases and J by 0 bases, with 8 bases between. This CDR3 is CSVESHLNTEAFF. In nucleotides, the CDR3 is TGCAGCGTTGAGAGTCACTTGAACACTGAAGCTTTCTTT.